The rows below give T cell receptor beta chains drawn from one sample of a study of blood T cell repertoires in COVID-19. The data were produced by immunoSEQ multiplex PCR, yet TCRdb's version contains in-frame clones alone and is incomplete. The sample has under 130,000 clones; about nine tenths are singletons. The sample comprised peripheral blood. All receptors come from a woman older than 75 in a cohort sampled during active COVID-19. CDR3s include the opening cysteine and the closing phenylalanine or tryptophan. D genes are given only for firm matches. Rows may omit the clone size; those that give it use once, few, many or a size class.

clone_size	d_call	v_call	j_call	cdr3_nt	cdr3_aa
-	-	TRBV27	TRBJ2-2	TGTGCCAGCAGTTCCAGACAGAACACCGGGGAGCTGTTTTTT	CASSSRQNTGELFF
-	TRBD1	TRBV7-9	TRBJ1-4	TGTGCCAGCAGCACGCAGGGGGCTAATGAAAAACTGTTTTTT	CASSTQGANEKLFF
-	-	TRBV12-5	TRBJ2-5	TGTGCTAGTGGCCACAGGGTCGACCAAGAGACCCAGTACTTC	CASGHRVDQETQYF
once	-	TRBV20-1	TRBJ2-7	TGCAGTGCTCGTACCTACGAGCAGTACTTC	CSARTYEQYF
-	TRBD1	TRBV13	TRBJ2-3	TGTGCCACCCGGGACAGGACCTTTACTAGCACAGATACGCAGTATTTT	CATRDRTFTSTDTQYF
few	-	TRBV5-4	TRBJ2-1	TGTGCCAGCAGCTTGGAGGTCGGGGTCGCCTCCTACAATGAGCAGTTCTTC	CASSLEVGVASYNEQFF
-	-	TRBV30	TRBJ1-5	TGTGCCTGGAACGGACAGTCCGGCCGTGAGCCCCAGCATTTT	CAWNGQSGREPQHF
-	-	TRBV19	TRBJ2-6	TGTGCCAGTAGCCCCAGTAACTCTGGGGCCAACGTCCTGACTTTC	CASSPSNSGANVLTF
-	TRBD1	TRBV12-5	TRBJ1-2	TGTGCTAGTGGCCAGGGGGCAAGATATGGCTACACCTTC	CASGQGARYGYTF
-	TRBD1	TRBV18	TRBJ2-1	TGTGCCAGCTCACGAGGGACAGGGGTTTACAATGAGCAGTTCTTC	CASSRGTGVYNEQFF
-	-	TRBV28	TRBJ2-1	TGTGCCAGCAGTTTACCAGACAGGTGGGAGAGGAATGAGCAGTTCTTC	CASSLPDRWERNEQFF
-	TRBD1	TRBV27	TRBJ2-7	TGTGCCAGCAGTTTAGGGGGACAGGGGAAGAACTACGAGCAGTACTTC	CASSLGGQGKNYEQYF
-	-	TRBV27	TRBJ2-5	TGTGCCAGCAGGAGCTGGGGGGACCACCAAGAGACCCAGTACTTC	CASRSWGDHQETQYF
-	TRBD2	TRBV5-4	TRBJ2-5	TGTGCCAGCAGCCGGGGGGGGCAAGAGACCCAGTACTTC	CASSRGGQETQYF